This entry features one TCR beta chain sequence. The antigen remains unidentified. PCR used 60 Vbeta primers and 13 Jbeta primers. The data were produced by immunoSEQ multiplex PCR, yet TCRdb's version contains in-frame clones alone and is incomplete. The sample lists about 140,000 clones, around 79% seen once, with 3.1% in the top ten. Germline V lookup: CDR1 SNHLY, CDR2 FYNNEI. The J segment lost 5 bases and the V segment lost 5 bases, leaving 5 bases of the junction unmatched. The CDR3 loop spans 15 amino acids. The data originate from a study of cytomegalovirus exposure and HLA in healthy donors. Study findings and constraints: The listing of 150 to 200 TCR beta chains classed them as cytomegalovirus-associated.

This sequence was found in a female donor in good health and CMV-seronegative. The source material was PBMCs. V and J are TRBV2 and TRBJ2-3; TRBD2 agrees at 12 bases. The CDR3 DNA sequence: TGTGCCAGCAGTCCTAGCGGGGGGGCGAAAGATACGCAGTATTTT. It yields the protein CASSPSGGAKDTQYF.